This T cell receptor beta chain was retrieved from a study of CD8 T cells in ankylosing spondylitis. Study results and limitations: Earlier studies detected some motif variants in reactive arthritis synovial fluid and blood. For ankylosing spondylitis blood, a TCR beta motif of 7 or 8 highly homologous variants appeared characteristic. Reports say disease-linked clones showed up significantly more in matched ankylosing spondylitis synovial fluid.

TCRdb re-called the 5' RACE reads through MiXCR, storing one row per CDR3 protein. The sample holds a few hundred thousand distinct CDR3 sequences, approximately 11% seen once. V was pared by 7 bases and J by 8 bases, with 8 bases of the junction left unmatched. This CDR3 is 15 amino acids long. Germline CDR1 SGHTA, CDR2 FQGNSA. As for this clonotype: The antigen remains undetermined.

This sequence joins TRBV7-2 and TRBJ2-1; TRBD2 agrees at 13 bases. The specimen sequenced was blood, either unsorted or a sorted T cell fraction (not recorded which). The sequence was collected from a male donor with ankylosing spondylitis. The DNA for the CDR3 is TGTGCCAGCAAGCCGGGACTAGCGGGAAAGTATGAGCAGTTCTTC. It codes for CASKPGLAGKYEQFF.